Listed below are T cell receptor beta chains from one sample, sequenced in a study of post-analysis software for immune sequencing data. Via MiXCR, TCRdb re-called the PCR reads, giving one row per CDR3 protein. The profile shows roughly 800,000 distinct CDR3 sequences, 46% of them singletons. The sequenced sample consisted of blood. The receptors were gathered from a girl aged 10 to 17 with multiple sclerosis. Both conserved end residues are trimmed from each CDR3.

CDR3 length,V gene,CDR3 protein
11,TRBV20-1,SARDDLRGEQY
11,TRBV20-1,SARAGARPEAF
11,TRBV7-2,ASSLPFGIEQF
11,TRBV27,ASSVNGGYGYT
14,TRBV20-1,SARDFRQGAKETQY
11,TRBV5-5,ASSLAVGPGYT
12,TRBV29-1,SVPDRDSGYGYT
12,TRBV12-3/TRBV12-4,ASSPSGRLNEQY
14,TRBV6-2/TRBV6-3,ASSLPRSVAVYEQY
11,TRBV27,ASSLPLPYEQY
9,TRBV29-1,SVGRDYGYT
14,TRBV11-2,ASNFSGLAISETQY
15,TRBV4-2,ASSPTVAGASDNEQF
13,TRBV6-2/TRBV6-3,ASSTVAVLRNEQF
14,TRBV5-1,ASSGQGGQGFNEQF
12,TRBV2,ASQERDSSYEQY
15,TRBV4-2,ASSHNSPSGSLYEQY
12,TRBV5-4,ASIPGPPFNEAF
13,TRBV27,ASKQQRGDTGELF
13,TRBV15,ATSFGLAGYNEQF
14,TRBV10-3,AISDPGTPNNSPLH
11,TRBV9,ASSVYGGTEAF
13,TRBV7-2,ASSSSSRGTDTQY
12,TRBV7-3,ASSLQGPNYGYT
12,TRBV6-1,ASSTLQGAHGYT
9,TRBV20-1,SATVRETQY
14,TRBV11-3,ASSLGSVAGGYEQF